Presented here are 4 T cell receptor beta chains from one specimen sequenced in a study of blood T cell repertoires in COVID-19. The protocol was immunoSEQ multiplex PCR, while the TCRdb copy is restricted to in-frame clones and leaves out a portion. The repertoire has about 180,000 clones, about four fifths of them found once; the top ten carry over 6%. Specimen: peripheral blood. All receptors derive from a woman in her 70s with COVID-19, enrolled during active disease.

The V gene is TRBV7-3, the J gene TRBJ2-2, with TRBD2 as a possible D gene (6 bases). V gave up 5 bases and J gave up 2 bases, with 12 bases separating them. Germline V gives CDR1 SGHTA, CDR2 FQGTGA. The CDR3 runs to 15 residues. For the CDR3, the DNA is TGTGCCAGCAGCAGCCAGGGACTTAACACCGGGGAGCTGTTTTTT. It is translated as CASSSQGLNTGELFF.

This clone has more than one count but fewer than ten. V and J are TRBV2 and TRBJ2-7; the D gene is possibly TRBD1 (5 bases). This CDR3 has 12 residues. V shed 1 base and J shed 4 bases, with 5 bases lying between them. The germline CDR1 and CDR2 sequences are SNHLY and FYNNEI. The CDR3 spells CASSEEGYEQYF. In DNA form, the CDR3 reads TGTGCCAGCAGTGAAGAGGGGTACGAGCAGTACTTC.

CDR3 coding DNA: TGTGCCAGCAGCTTAGCGCTCAGTGGTACCGGGGAGCTGTTTTTT. Its translation: CASSLALSGTGELFF. The chain links TRBV7-9 to TRBJ2-2; D gene unclear. The germline V gene has CDR1 SEHNR and CDR2 FQNEAQ (reference sequence). V was shortened by 0 bases and J by 5 bases, with 10 bases between the two germline ends. The CDR3 runs to 15 residues.

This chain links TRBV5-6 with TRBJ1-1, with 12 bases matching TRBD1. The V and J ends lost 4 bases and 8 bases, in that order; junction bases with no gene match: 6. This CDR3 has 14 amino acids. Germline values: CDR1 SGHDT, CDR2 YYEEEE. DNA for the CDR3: TGTGCCAGCAGCATTCCGGGACAGGGGGCCGAAGCTTTCTTT. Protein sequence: CASSIPGQGAEAFF.